A single sample gave rise to the 14 T cell receptor beta chains below, sequenced in a study of shared clonotypes between healthy human individuals. Clones were read by immunoSEQ multiplex PCR, and TCRdb kept only the in-frame ones, dropping some. This table has 2.5 million or so clones, 90% to 95% appearing once. The sample was naive CD4+ T cells sorted from blood. Subset of the sample: CD45RA+ positively selected. These TCRs come from a man between 18 and 35 years old in good health.

The genes are TRBV7-9 and TRBJ2-4; the D is unclear. The V gene's germline CDR1 is SEHNR and CDR2 FQNEAQ (reference sequence). The CDR3 is 15 amino acids. Trimming removed 3 bases at V and 0 bases at J, with 9 bases between. The CDR3 here is CASSLDGSAKNIQYF. CDR3 coding DNA: TGTGCCAGCAGCTTGGACGGGTCAGCCAAAAACATTCAGTACTTC. Full variable domain (outside the CDR3, taken from reference TRBV7-9 and TRBJ2-4): DTGVSQNPRHKITKRGQNVTFRCDPISEHNRLYWYRQTLGQGPEFLTYFQNEAQLEKSRLLSDRFSAERPKGSFSTLEIQRTEQGDSAMYLCASSLDGSAKNIQYFGAGTRLSVL.

V gene TRBV19 combines with J gene TRBJ1-4; 9 bases match TRBD1. The trim removed 3 bases at V and 8 bases at J, leaving 7 bases unmatched. The CDR3 sequence is 15 residues long. Germline V lookup: CDR1 LNHDA, CDR2 SQIVND (reference sequence). Here the CDR3 DNA reads TGTGCCAGTAGTATTCCGGGACAGGGTGCGGAAAAACTGTTTTTT. It is translated as CASSIPGQGAEKLFF.

The chain employs TRBV6-5 and TRBJ1-2, with 8 positions matching TRBD1. The CDR3 totals 14 residues. CDR1 is MNHEY and CDR2 is SVGAGI in the germline V gene. Trimming cost V 6 bases and J 3 bases; bases outside gene matches: 6. CDR3 sequence: CASRSTGGDYGYTF. As DNA, the CDR3 is TGTGCCAGCAGAAGCACAGGGGGGGACTATGGCTACACCTTC.

The rearrangement links TRBV18 to TRBJ2-7, with 11 bases matching TRBD2. The ends lost 4 bases at V and 7 bases at J; junction bases unmatched: 6. The germline CDR1 and CDR2 sequences are KGHSH and LQKENI. CDR3 size: 14 residues. CDR3 in DNA: TGTGCCAGCTCACGTAGCGGGGGGGCGGAGGAGCAGTACTTC. Its translation is CASSRSGGAEEQYF.

The chain employs TRBV20-1 and TRBJ2-7; the D is unclear. The V and J ends lost 7 bases and 3 bases respectively, with 10 bases between them. Germline CDR1 and CDR2: DFQATT and SNEGSKA (reference sequence). CDR3 length: 11 amino acids. For the CDR3, the DNA is TGCAGTGGTAAGACGAGCTACGAGCAGTACTTC. It is translated as CSGKTSYEQYF.

The V call is TRBV4-1, the J call TRBJ2-5; TRBD2 might be the D (6 bases). Between the trimmed V and J ends, which lost 4 bases and 11 bases, there was a span of 20 bases. The CDR3 has 14 amino acids. The germline V gene has CDR1 MGHRA and CDR2 YSYEKL. The CDR3 loop is CASSLPGSQRAQYF. The CDR3 DNA follows: TGCGCCAGCAGCCTCCCAGGGTCCCAGCGGGCTCAGTACTTC.

CDR3 DNA sequence: TGTGCCAGCAGTTTATCCGGGGAGGGGTCACCCCTCCACTTT. Translated: CASSLSGEGSPLHF. The chain couples TRBV27 to TRBJ1-6; weak D call: TRBD1 (5 bases). CDR1 and CDR2 from the germline V gene are MNHEY and SMNVEV (reference sequence). CDR3 length equals 14 residues. Trimming removed 0 bases at V and 10 bases at J, with 10 bases between.

Note on this clone: Other DNA sequences in this specimen translate into the identical CDR3. DNA of the CDR3: TGCGCCAGCAGCCAAGAAGGAGGGGCCTACGAGCAGTACTTC. Protein sequence: CASSQEGGAYEQYF. The V and J genes are TRBV4-3 and TRBJ2-7; D is perhaps TRBD2 (6 bases). Germline loops: CDR1 LGHNA, CDR2 YSLEER. V was clipped by 0 bases and J by 2 bases, with 8 bases between them. CDR3 size: 14 residues.

On this clone: Other DNA sequences within the sample encode an identical CDR3. The rearrangement links TRBV5-1 to TRBJ1-2, with D perhaps TRBD1 (5 bases). Germline values: CDR1 SGHRS, CDR2 YFSETQ. V was shortened by 0 bases and J by 0 bases, with 9 bases between the two germline ends. This CDR3 is built from 15 residues. The CDR3 sequence is CASSLGQTSNYGYTF. The CDR3, as DNA: TGCGCCAGCAGCTTGGGACAGACTTCTAACTATGGCTACACCTTC.

V is TRBV7-9 and J is TRBJ1-3; D unclear. Germline CDR1 reads SEHNR; CDR2 reads FQNEAQ (reference sequence). The CDR3 has 13 amino acids. V lost 1 base and J lost 4, with 5 bases in between. CDR3 residues: CASSLVDGNTIYF. For the CDR3, the DNA is TGTGCCAGCAGCTTAGTAGACGGAAACACCATATATTTT. Complete variable domain (other parts from reference TRBV7-9 and TRBJ1-3): DTGVSQNPRHKITKRGQNVTFRCDPISEHNRLYWYRQTLGQGPEFLTYFQNEAQLEKSRLLSDRFSAERPKGSFSTLEIQRTEQGDSAMYLCASSLVDGNTIYFGEGSWLTVV.

This clone came up a few times. J is TRBJ1-1 and V is TRBV29-1; no clear D. The ends were cut back, 4 bases at V and 4 bases at J, with 13 bases in the middle. Germline V CDR1 and CDR2: SQVTM, ANQGSEA. The CDR3 is 13 residues long. CDR3 sequence: CSVVVSAGTEAFF. The CDR3 coding sequence is TGCAGCGTTGTCGTCTCAGCAGGCACTGAAGCTTTCTTT. Drawing the rest from reference TRBV29-1 and TRBJ1-1, the complete variable domain is SAVISQKPSRDICQRGTSLTIQCQVDSQVTMMFWYRQQPGQSLTLIATANQGSEATYESGFVIDKFPISRPNLTFSTLTVSNMSPEDSSIYLCSVVVSAGTEAFFGQGTRLTVV.

This clone was detected only once. Other DNA sequences in this specimen translate into the identical CDR3. The chain employs TRBV29-1 and TRBJ1-2, with 10 bases lining up with TRBD1. The CDR3 is 12 amino acids. The V and J ends lost 4 bases and 5 bases, in that order; junction bases with no gene match: 1. Looked up from germline, CDR1 is SQVTM and CDR2 is ANQGSEA. The CDR3 region is CSVGGQGYGYTF. The CDR3 region has the DNA TGCAGCGTTGGGGGACAGGGGTATGGCTACACCTTC.

The chain uses TRBV11-2 and TRBJ1-2; D uncertain. Trimming removed 1 base from V and 3 bases from J, with 9 bases in between. Per the germline V gene, CDR1 is SGHAT and CDR2 is FQNNGV. The CDR3 sequence is 14 residues long. CDR3 nucleotides: TGTGCCAGCAGCTTAGGGATCGCAGACTATGGCTACACCTTC. Amino acids: CASSLGIADYGYTF.

The chain joins TRBV30 to TRBJ2-7; D possibly corresponds to TRBD2 (6 bases). This CDR3 spans 13 amino acids. Trimming removed 5 bases at V and 9 bases at J, with 20 bases between. From germline, CDR1 is GTSNPN and CDR2 SVGIG (reference sequence). CDR3 DNA: TGTGCCTGGCCTGAGATCGGGGACTTGGGGCAGTACTTC. Protein sequence: CAWPEIGDLGQYF.